This TCR beta chain originates from a study of low-dose radiotherapy and immunotherapy resistance in tumors. The overall study: Treatment consisted of nivolumab 240 mg every two weeks and ipilimumab 1 mg/kg every six weeks, given intravenously to patients. With cycle 1 day 1 as the start, patients took oral aspirin 300 mg daily for four cycles.

Time point here: before trial treatment. The treatment that donors received included nivolumab, ipilimumab, aspirin, low-dose cyclophosphamide and low-dose radiotherapy. Eligible patients bore advanced solid tumors devoid of tumor-infiltrating lymphocytes. Trimming took 3 bases from V and 6 from J; bases not matched to a gene: 15. Germline V lookup: CDR1 MDHEN, CDR2 SYDVKM. The CDR3 consists of 18 residues. TRAV- and TRBV-specific primers primed first-strand cDNA, covering alpha and beta chains. With a constant-region primer and a V-primer adapter, TCRs were subjected to 20 to 25 PCR cycles of amplification. TCRdb re-called the reads through MiXCR, storing one row per CDR3 protein. The sample shows tens of thousands of distinct CDR3 sequences, 18% of them seen only once.

Sequencing was performed on PBMCs, taken before treatment. The TCR sequence derives from a male donor with prostate cancer. The chain links TRBV28 to TRBJ2-1; 9 positions match TRBD2. This CDR3 reads CASSFRLAGINGVNEQFF. As DNA, the CDR3 is TGTGCCAGCAGTTTTAGGCTAGCGGGAATAAACGGGGTCAATGAGCAGTTCTTC.